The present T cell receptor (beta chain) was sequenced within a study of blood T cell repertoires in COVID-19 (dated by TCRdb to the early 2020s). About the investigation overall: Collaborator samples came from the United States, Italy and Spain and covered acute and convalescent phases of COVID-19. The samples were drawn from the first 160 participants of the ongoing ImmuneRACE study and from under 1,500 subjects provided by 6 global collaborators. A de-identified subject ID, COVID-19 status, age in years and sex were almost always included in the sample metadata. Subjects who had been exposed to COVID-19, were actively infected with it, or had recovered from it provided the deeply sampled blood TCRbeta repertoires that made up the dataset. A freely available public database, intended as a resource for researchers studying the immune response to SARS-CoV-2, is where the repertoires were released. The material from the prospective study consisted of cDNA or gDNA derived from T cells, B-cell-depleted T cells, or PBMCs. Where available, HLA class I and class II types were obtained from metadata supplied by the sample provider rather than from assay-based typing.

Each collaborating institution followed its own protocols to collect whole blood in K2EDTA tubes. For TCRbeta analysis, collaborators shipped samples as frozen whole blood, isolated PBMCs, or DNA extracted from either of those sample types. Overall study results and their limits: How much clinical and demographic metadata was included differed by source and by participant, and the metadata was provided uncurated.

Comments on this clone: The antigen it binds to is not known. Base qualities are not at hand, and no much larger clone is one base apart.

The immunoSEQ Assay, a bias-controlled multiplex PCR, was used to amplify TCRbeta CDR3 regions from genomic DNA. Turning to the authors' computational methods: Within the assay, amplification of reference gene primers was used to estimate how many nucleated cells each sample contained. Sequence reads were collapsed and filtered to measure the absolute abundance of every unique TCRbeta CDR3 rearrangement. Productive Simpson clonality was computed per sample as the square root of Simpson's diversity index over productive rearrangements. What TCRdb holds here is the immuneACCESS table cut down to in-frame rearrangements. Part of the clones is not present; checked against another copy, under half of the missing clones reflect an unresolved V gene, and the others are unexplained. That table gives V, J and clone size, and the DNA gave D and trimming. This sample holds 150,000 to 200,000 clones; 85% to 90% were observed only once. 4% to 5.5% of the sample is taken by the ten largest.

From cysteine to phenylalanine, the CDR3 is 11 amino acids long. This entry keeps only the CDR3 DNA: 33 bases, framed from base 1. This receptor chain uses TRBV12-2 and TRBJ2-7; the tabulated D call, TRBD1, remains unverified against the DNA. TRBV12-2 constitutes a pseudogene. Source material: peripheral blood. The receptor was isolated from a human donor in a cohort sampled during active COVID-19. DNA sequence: TGTGCATCCCAGGGGGCCTACGAGCAGTACTTC. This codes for CASQGAYEQYF.